This TCR beta chain was obtained from a study of regulatory T cells in long-lasting Graves disease. Time point noted: newly diagnosed GD, antithyroid drugs for less than 3 months. From PBMCs, RNA was extracted and then used to make the TCR library. Trimming pared 5 bases from V and 3 bases from J, leaving 7 bases between. The CDR3 sequence is 12 residues long. Germline V gene sequence: CDR1 MDHEN, CDR2 SYDVKM. This clonotype was counted between two and nine times. The TCR beta library used iRepertoire HTBI primers with Arm-PCR amplification of CDR3. TCRdb independently ran MiXCR on the multiplex PCR reads; one entry per CDR3 protein. This sample carries 560,000 or so distinct CDR3 sequences, roughly 15% of them seen once, and the ten largest clones take 9.5% to 15%. The data were also submitted as part of a second study, on T cells in Graves' hyperthyroidism and ophthalmopathy.

Sample: peripheral blood mononuclear cells (PBMCs), taken at new diagnosis, from a patient treated with antithyroid drugs. This chain joins TRBV28 and TRBJ1-1; no clear D gene. This sequence was found in a man between 18 and 35 years old with Graves disease. The DNA of the CDR3 is TGTGCCAGCAGTGCATACGACACTGAAGCTTTCTTT. It specifies CASSAYDTEAFF.